Presented here are 8 T cell receptor beta chains from one specimen sequenced in a study of neoadjuvant anti-PD-1 for oral cavity cancer. Profiled with immunoSEQ multiplex PCR; TCRdb holds only in-frame clones, not every one. Of 13,000 to 15,000 clones detected, roughly three quarters appear once; the ten largest clones hold about 2.4%. Time point given: after neoadjuvant nivolumab, at surgical resection. The source material was PBMCs, sampled after nivolumab (anti-PD-1) treatment. The receptors shown here come from a person between 35 and 79 years old with oral cavity squamous cell carcinoma.

V gene TRBV25-1 combines with J gene TRBJ2-7; 7 positions agree with TRBD2. Germline lookup yields CDR1 MGHDK and CDR2 SYGVNS. V dropped 3 bases and J dropped 0; count of bases not matched to a gene: 14. This CDR3 has 18 amino acids. The CDR3 DNA reads TGTGCCAGCAGTGATCAACCCCGCCCAGCGGGGTCCTCCTACGAGCAGTACTTC. It translates to CASSDQPRPAGSSYEQYF.

The V call is TRBV6-6, the J call TRBJ2-1; 10 nucleotides align to TRBD1. Unmatched junction bases numbered 4, after V lost 5 bases and J lost 6 bases. This CDR3 comprises 14 residues. CDR1 is MNHNY, CDR2 SVGAGI, per germline (reference sequence). The CDR3 here is CASSRDRGPNEQFF. CDR3 DNA sequence: TGTGCCAGCAGTCGGGACAGGGGCCCCAATGAGCAGTTCTTC.

V usage is TRBV11-2 and J usage is TRBJ2-2; D may match TRBD1 or TRBD2 (6 bases each). Germline lookup yields CDR1 SGHAT and CDR2 FQNNGV. Trimming cost V 5 bases and J 3 bases, with 16 bases left between them. This CDR3 spans 16 amino acids. CDR3 sequence: CASSPIGGRDTGELFF. The CDR3 DNA sequence: TGTGCCAGCAGCCCAATAGGGGGGCGTGACACCGGGGAGCTGTTTTTT.

The CDR3 DNA reads as TGCGCCAGCAGCCGCGGGAGGGGCTATGGCTACACCTTC. It is translated as CASSRGRGYGYTF. The chain employs TRBV4-1 and TRBJ1-2, with D possibly TRBD1 on 5 matching bases. Trimming removed 4 bases at V and 4 bases at J, with 10 bases between. Germline CDR1 MGHRA, CDR2 YSYEKL. CDR3 size: 13 residues.

The V call is TRBV7-9, the J call TRBJ2-3, with 9 bases matching TRBD2. With 1 base clipped from V and 2 bases from J, the junction kept 4 bases outside the gene matches. Germline V lookup: CDR1 SEHNR, CDR2 FQNEAQ (reference sequence). This CDR3 has 16 residues. This CDR3 is CASSLVGTSITDTQYF. CDR3 sequence (DNA): TGTGCCAGCAGCTTAGTGGGGACTAGCATCACAGATACGCAGTATTTT. Full variable domain (missing parts from reference TRBV7-9 and TRBJ2-3): DTGVSQNPRHKITKRGQNVTFRCDPISEHNRLYWYRQTLGQGPEFLTYFQNEAQLEKSRLLSDRFSAERPKGSFSTLEIQRTEQGDSAMYLCASSLVGTSITDTQYFGPGTRLTVL.

The rearrangement joins TRBV10-3 to TRBJ2-7; the D is unclear. Germline-derived CDR1 and CDR2 are ENHRY and SYGVKD. V was trimmed by 3 bases and J by 5 bases, leaving 5 bases between them. CDR3 length equals 11 residues. CDR3 coding DNA: TGTGCCATCAGTGATGTTAACGAGCAGTACTTC. Protein product: CAISDVNEQYF.

V gene TRBV11-3 combines with J gene TRBJ2-7; 7 bases agree with TRBD2. The CDR3 runs to 14 residues. Per the germline V gene, CDR1 is SGHNT and CDR2 is YENEEA. Germline trimming cut 4 bases from V and 7 bases from J; bases unmatched to any gene: 10. The CDR3 spells CASSSRGGLDEQYF. The DNA for the CDR3 is TGTGCCAGCAGCTCGCGCGGGGGACTGGATGAGCAGTACTTC.

This chain joins TRBV5-4 and TRBJ2-1; perhaps TRBD2 as D (6 bases). Per the germline V gene, CDR1 is SGHNT and CDR2 is YYREEE (reference sequence). V was shortened by 4 bases and J by 0 bases, with 11 bases between the two germline ends. The CDR3 runs to 15 residues. Written as DNA, the CDR3 is TGTGCCAGCAGCGCGGGACTCCGCTCCTACAATGAGCAGTTCTTC. Its protein is CASSAGLRSYNEQFF.